Listed here are 11 T cell receptor beta chains from one sample, sequenced in a study of shared clonotypes between healthy human individuals (dated by TCRdb to the early 2020s). The library was prepared using the immunoSEQ multiplex PCR assay. TCRdb holds this immuneACCESS table with in-frame rearrangements only. Some clones are missing; in checked studies, unresolved V genes explain under half, and the rest has no known cause. Within this sample are hundreds of thousands of clones, with over 90% of them counted one time only. Of the sample, 24% falls within the top ten clones. CD8 naive samples were CD45RO-negative cells positively selected for CCR7, giving a CD45RA+CCR7+ population that excluded TemRA cells. Sequencing was performed on naive CD8+ T cells sorted from blood. The cell subset or site tag for this specimen amounts to: CD45RA+CCR7+. The receptors were gathered from a man younger than 45 in good health.

J is TRBJ1-2 and V is TRBV7-9; 8 bases are shared with TRBD1. CDR3 size: 15 residues. Germline V gene lookup returns CDR1 SEHNR and CDR2 FQNEAQ (reference sequence). The V and J ends lost 7 bases and 3 bases, in that order; junction bases with no gene match: 10. Here the CDR3 reads CASTNPGGADYGYTF. CDR3 coding DNA: TGTGCCAGCACCAATCCAGGGGGCGCGGACTATGGCTACACCTTC.

This chain uses TRBV9 with TRBJ2-7; D unresolved. Deletions cut 0 bases from V and 5 bases from J, with 9 bases between. The germline V gene has CDR1 SGDLS and CDR2 YYNGEE. CDR3 length: 13 amino acids. CDR3 coding DNA: TGTGCCAGCAGCGTAGGTGTTAGGGACGAGCAGTACTTC. Translated: CASSVGVRDEQYF.

The genes are TRBV6-4 and TRBJ2-4; possibly TRBD2 for D (5 bases). V lost 5 bases and J 2 bases, leaving 16 bases between the germline ends. CDR1 is MRHNA, CDR2 SNTAGT, per germline. The CDR3 sequence is 16 residues long. Written as DNA, the CDR3 is TGTGCCAGCAGTCTCGACGGAGGCGCGTCCAAAAACATTCAGTACTTC. Translation: CASSLDGGASKNIQYF.

This clone was counted a single time. The chain carries TRBV7-2 and TRBJ1-2; the match to TRBD1 covers 9 bases. CDR1 and CDR2 (germline): SGHTA, FQGNSA. The CDR3 runs 15 residues. Losses at the gene ends were 1 base for V and 5 bases for J; bases not matched to a gene: 5. The CDR3 bases are TGTGCCAGCAGCTTAGGGGACAGGGCTATATATGGCTACACCTTC. This translates into CASSLGDRAIYGYTF.

The chain uses TRBV19 and TRBJ2-7, with TRBD1 matching over 10 bases. With 7 bases clipped from V and 2 bases from J, the junction kept 5 bases outside the gene matches. There are 14 residues in the CDR3. Germline V gene data show CDR1 as LNHDA and CDR2 as SQIVND (reference sequence). The CDR3 loop is CASNPGQGTYEQYF. The CDR3 DNA sequence: TGTGCCAGTAACCCGGGACAGGGGACCTACGAGCAGTACTTC.

The chain links TRBV13 to TRBJ2-2; no firm D call. This CDR3 region has 14 residues. The germline V and J ends were trimmed by 4 bases and 3 bases, with 9 bases remaining between them. Germline CDR1 reads PRHDT; CDR2 reads FYEKMQ (reference sequence). The CDR3 here is CASSSTAYTGELFF. DNA for the CDR3: TGTGCCAGCAGCTCAACAGCTTACACCGGGGAGCTGTTTTTT.

The chain joins TRBV18 to TRBJ2-3, with 8 bases aligning to TRBD1. V gave up 4 bases and J gave up 4 bases; unmatched junction bases: 7. The CDR3 has 15 amino acids. Germline V gene sequence: CDR1 KGHSH, CDR2 LQKENI. The CDR3 sequence: CASSRDRGSPDTQYF. CDR3 DNA: TGTGCCAGCTCACGCGACAGGGGATCACCAGATACGCAGTATTTT.

J is TRBJ2-7 and V is TRBV5-1; a possible D gene is TRBD2 (5 bases). V shed 0 bases and J shed 7 bases, with 11 bases lying between them. The CDR3 loop spans 13 amino acids. Germline assignment: CDR1 SGHRS and CDR2 YFSETQ. The CDR3: CASSLGRTREQYF. CDR3 nucleotides: TGCGCCAGCAGCTTGGGACGTACTAGGGAGCAGTACTTC. The full variable domain, completed using reference TRBV5-1 and TRBJ2-7, is KAGVTQTPRYLIKTRGQQVTLSCSPISGHRSVSWYQQTPGQGLQFLFEYFSETQRNKGNFPGRFSGRQFSNSRSEMNVSTLELGDSALYLCASSLGRTREQYFGPGTRLTVT.

The chain links TRBV5-1 to TRBJ1-4, with TRBD1 matching 11 bases. V dropped 4 bases and J dropped 5; count of bases not matched to a gene: 7. CDR1 is SGHRS and CDR2 is YFSETQ in the germline V gene. The CDR3 runs 16 residues. Here the CDR3 reads CASSRGQGAENEKLFF. The CDR3 DNA sequence: TGCGCCAGCAGCCGCGGACAGGGGGCAGAGAATGAAAAACTGTTTTTT.

The chain recombines TRBV7-6 with TRBJ2-5; D is perhaps TRBD1 (6 bases). The V end was cut by 3 bases, the J end by 5 bases, with 19 bases between. Germline V CDR1 and CDR2: SGHVS, FNYEAQ. This CDR3 is built from 16 residues. The CDR3 is CASSFGASSGAETQYF. CDR3 bases: TGTGCCAGCAGCTTTGGAGCTAGTTCAGGGGCGGAGACCCAGTACTTC.

The chain uses TRBV7-8 and TRBJ2-5, with TRBD2 as a possible D gene (6 bases). CDR1 is SGHVS, CDR2 FQNEAQ, per germline. Trimming took off 7 bases at V and 2 bases at J, with 14 bases between the two ends. The CDR3 length is 14 residues. Here the CDR3 reads CASIGRDWQETQYF. As DNA, the CDR3 is TGTGCCAGCATTGGGCGGGATTGGCAAGAGACCCAGTACTTC.